This T cell receptor beta chain was captured in a study of T cells after posttransplantation cyclophosphamide. TCRdb's table, derived via immunoSEQ multiplex PCR, lists solely in-frame clones and lacks some. The table shows tens of thousands of clones, with around nine tenths occurring only once. The CDR3 extends over 15 amino acids. The germline CDR1 and CDR2 sequences are LNHDA and SQIVND (reference sequence). V lost 4 bases and J 2 bases, leaving 11 bases between the germline ends. The naive gate required viable CD3+CD4+ or CD3+CD8+ cells with CCR7+CD45RA+CD45RO-CD95-CD27+CD28+ phenotype. On the day of bone marrow donation, the related graft donor provided peripheral blood.

This sequence joins TRBV19 and TRBJ2-2, with D perhaps matching TRBD2 (6 bases). Source material: naive CD4+ T cells sorted from blood. The clonotype comes from a man aged 30 to 39 in good health and a related stem cell transplant donor. The CDR3, as DNA: TGTGCCAGTAGTAACAACGGGGGTAACACCGGGGAGCTGTTTTTT. It codes for CASSNNGGNTGELFF. Complete variable domain (other parts from reference TRBV19 and TRBJ2-2): DGGITQSPKYLFRKEGQNVTLSCEQNLNHDAMYWYRQDPGQGLRLIYYSQIVNDFQKGDIAEGYSVSREKKESFPLTVTSAQKNPTAFYLCASSNNGGNTGELFFGEGSRLTVL.